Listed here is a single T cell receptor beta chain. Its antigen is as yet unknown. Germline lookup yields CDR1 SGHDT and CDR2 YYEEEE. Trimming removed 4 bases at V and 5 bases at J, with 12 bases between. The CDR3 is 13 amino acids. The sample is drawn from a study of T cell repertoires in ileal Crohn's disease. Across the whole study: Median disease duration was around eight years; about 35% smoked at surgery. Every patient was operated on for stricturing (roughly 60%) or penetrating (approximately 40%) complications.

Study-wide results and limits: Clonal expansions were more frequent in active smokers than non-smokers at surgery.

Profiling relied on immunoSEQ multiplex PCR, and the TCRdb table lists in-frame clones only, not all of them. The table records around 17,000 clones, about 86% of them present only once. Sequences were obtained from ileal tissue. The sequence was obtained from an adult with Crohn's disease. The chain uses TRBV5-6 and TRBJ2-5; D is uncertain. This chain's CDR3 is CASSLPRAETQYF. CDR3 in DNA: TGTGCCAGCAGCCTCCCAAGAGCGGAGACCCAGTACTTC.